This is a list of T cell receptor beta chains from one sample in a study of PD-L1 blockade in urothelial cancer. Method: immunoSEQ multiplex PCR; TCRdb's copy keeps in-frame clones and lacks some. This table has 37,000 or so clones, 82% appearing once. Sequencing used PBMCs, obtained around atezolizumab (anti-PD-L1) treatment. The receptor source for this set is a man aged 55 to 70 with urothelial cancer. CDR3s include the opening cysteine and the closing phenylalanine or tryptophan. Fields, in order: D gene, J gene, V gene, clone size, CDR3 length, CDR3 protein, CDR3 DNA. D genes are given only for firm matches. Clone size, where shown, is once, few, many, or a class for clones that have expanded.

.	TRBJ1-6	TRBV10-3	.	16	CAISGSQGTYNSPLHF	TGTGCCATCAGCGGGTCCCAGGGGACCTATAATTCACCCCTCCACTTT
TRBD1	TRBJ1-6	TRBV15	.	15	CATRSRTGENSPLHF	TGTGCCACTCGTTCAAGGACAGGGGAGAATTCACCCCTCCACTTT
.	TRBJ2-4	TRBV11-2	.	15	CASSRQGWRENIQYF	TGTGCCAGCAGCCGACAGGGTTGGAGGGAAAACATTCAGTACTTC
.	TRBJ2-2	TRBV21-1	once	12	CASSIETGELFF	TGTGCCAGCAGCATTGAGACCGGGGAGCTGTTTTTT
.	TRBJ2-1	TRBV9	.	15	CASSVGPGARDEQFF	TGTGCCAGCAGCGTGGGGCCAGGGGCAAGGGATGAGCAGTTCTTC
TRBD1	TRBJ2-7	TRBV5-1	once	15	CASSPGQGSSYEQYF	TGCGCCAGCAGCCCCGGACAGGGGAGCTCCTACGAGCAGTACTTC
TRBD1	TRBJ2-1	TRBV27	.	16	CASSLPGTGGRNEQFF	TGTGCCAGCAGTTTGCCTGGGACAGGGGGCCGCAATGAGCAGTTCTTC
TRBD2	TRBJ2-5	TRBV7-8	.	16	CASSFSGGAVVETQYF	TGTGCCAGCAGCTTTAGCGGGGGGGCCGTCGTAGAGACCCAGTACTTC
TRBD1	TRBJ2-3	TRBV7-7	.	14	CASSLGQATDTQYF	TGTGCTAGCAGCCTGGGACAGGCCACAGATACGCAGTATTTT
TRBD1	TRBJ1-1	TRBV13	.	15	CASSFWDRENAEAFF	TGTGCCAGCAGCTTCTGGGACAGGGAAAACGCTGAAGCTTTCTTT
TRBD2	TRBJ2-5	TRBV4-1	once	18	CASSQGDRLAGHQETQYF	TGCGCCAGCAGCCAAGGGGACCGGCTAGCGGGCCACCAAGAGACCCAGTACTTC
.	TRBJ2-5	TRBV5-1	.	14	CASSLGDTQETQYF	TGCGCCAGCAGCTTGGGGGACACCCAAGAGACCCAGTACTTC
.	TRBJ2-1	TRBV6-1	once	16	CASSGRTSRQYNEQFF	TGTGCCAGCAGTGGGAGGACGTCTCGTCAATACAATGAGCAGTTCTTC
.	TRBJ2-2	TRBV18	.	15	CASSVGTQNTGELFF	TGTGCCAGCTCGGTCGGGACACAGAACACCGGGGAGCTGTTTTTT